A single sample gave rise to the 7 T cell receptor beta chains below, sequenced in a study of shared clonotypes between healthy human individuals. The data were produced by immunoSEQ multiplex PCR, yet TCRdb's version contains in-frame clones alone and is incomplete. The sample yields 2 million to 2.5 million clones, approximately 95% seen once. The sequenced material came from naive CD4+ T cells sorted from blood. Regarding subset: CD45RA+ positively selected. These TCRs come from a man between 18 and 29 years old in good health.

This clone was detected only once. CDR3 coding DNA: TGTGCCAGCCGGGGGGTTGGCTATGGCTACACCTTC. Translation gives CASRGVGYGYTF. The chain links TRBV2 to TRBJ1-2; tentative D call: TRBD1 (5 bases). CDR3 length: 12 amino acids. CDR1 is SNHLY and CDR2 is FYNNEI in the germline V gene. V lost 8 bases to trimming and J lost 4 bases, with 11 bases between them.

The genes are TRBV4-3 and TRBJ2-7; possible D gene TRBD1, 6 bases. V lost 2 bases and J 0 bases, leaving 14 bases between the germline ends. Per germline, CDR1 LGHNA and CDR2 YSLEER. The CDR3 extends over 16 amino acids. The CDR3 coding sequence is TGCGCCAGCAGCCAAAACCCTAGGGGGTCCTCCTACGAGCAGTACTTC. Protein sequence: CASSQNPRGSSYEQYF.

The CDR3 DNA follows: TGTGCCAGCAGACAGACAGGGAATTCACCCCTCCACTTT. Residues: CASRQTGNSPLHF. V gene TRBV6-4 combines with J gene TRBJ1-6; 7 bases are shared with TRBD1. Looked up from germline, CDR1 is MRHNA and CDR2 is SNTAGT. J lost 7 bases, V lost 6 bases, and 3 bases had no gene match. This CDR3 has 13 amino acids.

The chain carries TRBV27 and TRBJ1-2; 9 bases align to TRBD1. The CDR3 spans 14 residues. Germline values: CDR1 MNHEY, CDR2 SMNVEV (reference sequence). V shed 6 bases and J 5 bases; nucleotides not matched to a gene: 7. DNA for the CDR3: TGTGCCAGCAGAATGACAGGGGGGTTATATGGCTACACCTTC. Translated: CASRMTGGLYGYTF.

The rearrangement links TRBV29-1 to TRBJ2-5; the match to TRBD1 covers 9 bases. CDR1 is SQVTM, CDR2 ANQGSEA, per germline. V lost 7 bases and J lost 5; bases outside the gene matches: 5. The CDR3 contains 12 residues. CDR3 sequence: CSGGQGGETQYF. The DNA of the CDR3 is TGCAGCGGGGGACAGGGAGGGGAGACCCAGTACTTC.

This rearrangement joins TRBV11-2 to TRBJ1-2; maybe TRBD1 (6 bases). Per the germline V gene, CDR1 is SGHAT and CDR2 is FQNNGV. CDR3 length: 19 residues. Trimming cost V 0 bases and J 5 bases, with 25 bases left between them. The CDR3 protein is CASSLEISGQVGTFYGYTF. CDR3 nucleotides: TGTGCCAGCAGCTTAGAAATTTCTGGCCAAGTTGGGACATTTTATGGCTACACCTTC.

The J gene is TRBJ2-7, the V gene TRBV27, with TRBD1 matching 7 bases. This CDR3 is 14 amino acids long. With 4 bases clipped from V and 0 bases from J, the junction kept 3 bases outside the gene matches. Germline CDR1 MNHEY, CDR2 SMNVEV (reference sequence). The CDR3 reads CASSSTGFSYEQYF. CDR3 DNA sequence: TGTGCCAGCAGTTCGACAGGGTTCTCCTACGAGCAGTACTTC.